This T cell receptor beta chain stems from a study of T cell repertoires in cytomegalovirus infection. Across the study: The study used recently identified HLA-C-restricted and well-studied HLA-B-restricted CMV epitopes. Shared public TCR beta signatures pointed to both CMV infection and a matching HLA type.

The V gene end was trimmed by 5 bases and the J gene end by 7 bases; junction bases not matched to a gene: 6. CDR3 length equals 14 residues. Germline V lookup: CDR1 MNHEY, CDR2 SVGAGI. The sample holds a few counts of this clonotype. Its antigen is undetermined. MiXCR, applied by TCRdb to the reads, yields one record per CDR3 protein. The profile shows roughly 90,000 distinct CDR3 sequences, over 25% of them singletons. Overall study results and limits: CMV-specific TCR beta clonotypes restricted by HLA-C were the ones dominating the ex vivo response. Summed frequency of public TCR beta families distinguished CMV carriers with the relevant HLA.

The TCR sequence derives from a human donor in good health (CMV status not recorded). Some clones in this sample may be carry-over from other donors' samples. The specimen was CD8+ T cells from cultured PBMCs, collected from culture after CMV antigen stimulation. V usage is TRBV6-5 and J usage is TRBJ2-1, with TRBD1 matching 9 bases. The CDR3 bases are TGTGCCAGCAGTGGCGGGACAGGGAGGAATGAGCAGTTCTTC. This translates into CASSGGTGRNEQFF.